This T cell receptor beta chain was identified in a study of cytomegalovirus exposure and HLA in healthy donors. Study-level background: The Caucasian-associated ancestry cluster contained 81% of the approximately 420 genotyped donors. Overall study findings and caveats: Among TCR beta chains of equal frequency, HLA-associated ones were more clonally expanded in a later analysis.

About this clone itself: Antigen: not known.

Per germline, CDR1 SGHTA and CDR2 FQGNSA. J gave up 3 bases and V 0 bases, and 10 bases lay outside the gene matches. The CDR3 loop spans 18 amino acids. The PCR contained 60 Vbeta and 13 Jbeta primers. The method was immunoSEQ multiplex PCR; TCRdb's version includes in-frame clones alone and lacks a portion of them. The table lists over 120,000 clones, about 80% of them singletons, with roughly 2.9% in the top ten. This receptor was identified in a female donor in good health and CMV-seronegative. The rearrangement joins TRBV7-2 to TRBJ1-2, with 10 bases aligning to TRBD1. Sequencing input: PBMCs. CDR3 bases: TGTGCCAGCAGCTTAGCATTGACAGGGGGCCCCTTGGACTATGGCTACACCTTC. This encodes CASSLALTGGPLDYGYTF.